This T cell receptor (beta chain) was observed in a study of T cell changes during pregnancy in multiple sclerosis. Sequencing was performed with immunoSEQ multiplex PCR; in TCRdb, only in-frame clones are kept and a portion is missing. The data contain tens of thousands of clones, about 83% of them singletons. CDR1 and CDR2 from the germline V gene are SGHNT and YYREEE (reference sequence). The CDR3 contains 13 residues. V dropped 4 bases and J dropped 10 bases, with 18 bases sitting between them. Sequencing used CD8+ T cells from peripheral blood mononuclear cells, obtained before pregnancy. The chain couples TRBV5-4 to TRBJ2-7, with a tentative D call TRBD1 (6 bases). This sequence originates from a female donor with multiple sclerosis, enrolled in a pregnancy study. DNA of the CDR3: TGTGCCAGCAGCCCAGGGGACCGAGCTGATCAGTACTTC. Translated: CASSPGDRADQYF. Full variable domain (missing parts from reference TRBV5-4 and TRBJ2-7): ETGVTQSPTHLIKTRGQQVTLRCSSQSGHNTVSWYQQALGQGPQFIFQYYREEENGRGNFPPRFSGLQFPNYSSELNVNALELDDSALYLCASSPGDRADQYFGPGTRLTVT.